This T cell receptor beta chain was identified in a study of cytomegalovirus exposure and HLA in healthy donors (dated by TCRdb to about 2017). Regarding the study in general: An earlier analysis of 587 of the donors reported under 300 Gb of sequence data and 95 million to 130 million unique TCR beta sequences obtained from roughly 180 million T cells. Rather than drawing on any new phenotypic data, the later analysis identified candidate immune exposures from TCR beta sequences and the way those sequences occurred across donors. All discovery cohort repertoires had been generated on a single sequencing platform. The study combined high-throughput TCR immunosequencing, statistical association of individual TCRs with disease status, and machine learning to predict cytomegalovirus infection status. Among the roughly 400 genotyped donors, approximately 81% belonged to the genetic ancestry cluster associated with self-reported Caucasian donors. The number of typed donors differed by locus: about 629-630 for A, B, C, DRB1 and DQB1; 500 to 550 for DQA1; approximately 610 for DPA1; and around 470 for DPB1. In a later genetic analysis, genome-wide SNP genotypes for about 55% of the roughly 700 donors were used, and that subset was treated as a discovery cohort. Roughly 300 gigabases of sequencing data and around 85 million unique TCR sequences made up an early release that covered some 640 HLA-typed donors. The T cell repertoires of 666 subjects were profiled by immunosequencing and related to cytomegalovirus serostatus. A separate validation cohort of some 130 different subjects was used in addition to the 666-subject first cohort. The study aimed to test whether cataloging public T cell receptors could reveal signatures of past pathogen exposure. Donor age, sex, ethnicity and CMV serostatus were compiled together with the repertoire data. HLA typing covered class I and class II loci at four-digit resolution. In an earlier analysis of over 550 of the donors, high-throughput TCR beta sequencing was used to judge whether each TCR beta V gene segment behaved as functional or pseudogenic. In a later analysis, previously published TCR beta repertoires from 550 to 750 donors were re-analyzed and high-resolution HLA genotyping was added so that TCR occurrence patterns could be studied. Four or five DR-DQ haplotypes were handled as single units for association and clustering because linkage in the cohort was strong. Among 398 genotyped donors of the cohort, an average of roughly 240,000 unique TCR beta nucleotide sequences were sequenced per donor, roughly 20% of them non-productive. The investigation overall reported the following: Only TCR beta chains were sequenced in this cohort, and the absence of alpha or paired-chain data limited detectable features. In a later genetic analysis, fewer N-insertions in productive TCRs were reported among donors in an Asian-associated ancestry cluster than the roughly 710-donor mean. Assigning TCR associations to individual alleles was difficult when HLA alleles, especially DR and DQ, strongly co-occurred. According to a later analysis, most CMV-associated TCR beta chains appeared to be HLA-restricted, and the HLA associations seemed to be driven largely by CMV exposure. In a later analysis, TCR association rates were found to vary across HLA loci, with the most associated TCRs seen for DRB1 alleles and the fewest for HLA-C alleles. Linkage disequilibrium might explain the correlated functional status among segregating V segments, but an unknown experimental factor could not be ruled out. Specific HLA alleles were associated with roughly 17,000 TCR beta sequences at a false discovery rate of 0.05 in a later analysis. In vitro tests confirmed that a few of the cytomegalovirus-associated TCR beta chains recognize cytomegalovirus antigens. According to a later analysis, parvovirus B19, influenza, CMV and Epstein-Barr virus appeared linked to several top co-occurrence clusters. Across donors, most TCR sequences were observed very rarely, whereas some public TCRs were present in many individuals. The study listed 164 TCR beta chains as associated with cytomegalovirus. In an earlier analysis of roughly 500 of the donors, most TCR beta V segments appeared in productive rearrangements about 87% or about 30% of the time, broadly matching IMGT annotations. For the cohort, immune exposure information was limited to CMV serostatus. According to the authors, the approach could potentially be generalized to other disease states and immunological phenotypes. HLA typing was unavailable for some donors at each locus, so association tests used only the typed subset. Because counts were too low, roughly 18 rarely observed V segments, including chromosome 9 orphons, were left out of the earlier analysis of 500 to 750 of the donors. A further reported finding was that TCR beta sequences accurately predicted the HLA-A and HLA-B alleles for most subjects in the first cohort. Roughly uniform sequencing depth across donors was assumed in presence/absence analyses, although this assumption may not hold. In a later analysis, HLA-associated TCR beta chains showed more clonal expansion and lower generation probabilities than non-associated chains that were equally common. A cluster of highly shared sequence variants was judged likely to be a technical artifact of the sequencing pipeline. In both the original and validation cohorts, the classifier was reported to diagnose cytomegalovirus status with high specificity and sensitivity. An association between a missense DCLRE1C variant and V-gene and J-gene trimming of TCR beta chains was found in a later genetic analysis and replicated in an independent cohort. The 87-base-pair reads could not distinguish some IMGT-functional V segments, including TRBV6-2 and TRBV6-3, so those segments were excluded.

The cohort consisted of hundreds of healthy bone marrow donors. At the time of sampling, every cohort member was nominally healthy, though immune exposures that went unrecorded were likely present. The donor tested CMV seronegative, placing the donor among the 350 to 400 seronegative members of the cohort. Each donor provided a peripheral blood sample, and peripheral blood mononuclear cells were used for TCR beta sequencing. The Qiagen DNeasy Blood Extraction Kit was used to extract genomic DNA from the blood cell samples. The method was the immunoSEQ multiplex PCR assay. The multiplex PCR relied on a mix of 60 forward primers for TCR Vbeta segments and 13 reverse primers for TCR Jbeta segments. The CDR3 region of rearranged TCR beta genes was amplified from genomic DNA with a multiplex PCR assay. The amplified TCR beta libraries were sequenced on the Illumina HiSeq System as 87-base-pair reads. As for how the authors treated the data: A later analysis counted 65 million to 90 million unique TCR beta chains across the 550 to 750 repertoires, and roughly 9.9 million of these chains were shared by at least two donors. Raw reads were error-corrected and collapsed into unique sequences by a nearest-neighbor algorithm in which closely related sequences were merged to remove PCR and sequencing errors. Alignment of CDR3 sequences to IMGT reference sequences was used to assign V, D and J gene segments. For a sequence to be retained, a match of at least six nucleotides to both a V gene segment and a J gene segment was required. Rearrangements were classified as productive when the CDR3 lacked stop codons and remained in frame with V and J, and all other rearrangements were classified as non-productive. Following IMGT convention, CDR3 was defined as the stretch from the second conserved V-encoded cysteine up to the conserved J-encoded phenylalanine. In an earlier analysis of 587 of the donors, sequences lacking an unambiguous match to a single V gene segment were excluded. An earlier analysis of a few hundred of the donors classified V segments as functional when productive rearrangements were above 56.7% and as segregating when the standard deviation between donors was above 5%. To diagnose cytomegalovirus status from the catalog of TCR beta chain sequences, a statistical classification framework was built. A later analysis assigned V and J genes by comparing TCR nucleotide sequences with IMGT/GENE-DB human TR gene sequences. Using the TCRdist pipeline, a later analysis assigned CDR3 sequences along with most-parsimonious VDJ recombination scenarios. In a later analysis, each TCR beta chain was defined by its CDR3 amino acid sequence together with its V-gene family, and reads without a unique V-gene family were excluded. As a way to deal with suspected cross-contamination and a sequencing artifact, a later analysis dropped approximately 570 nucleotide sequences that were highly shared and had low generation probability. For each public chain, a later analysis derived a clonal expansion index from normalized ranks of inferred template counts within each repertoire. In a later analysis, generation probabilities were computed using a VDJ recombination model fitted to out-of-frame rearrangements, and the results were checked against IGoR. In a later analysis, hypergeometric tests were used to score TCR-TCR, TCR-HLA and TCR-CMV co-occurrence, with a repertoire-size bias correction applied to TCR pairs. In a later analysis, false discovery rates were estimated by permuting HLA or CMV assignments 20 times. In a later analysis, co-occurring TCRs were grouped using DBSCAN, and TCRdist sequence similarity was added for clustering within HLA-allele-positive subsets. Repertoires with fewer than 30,000 or more than 120,000 public chains, plus five repertoires with anomalous nucleotide sharing, were excluded from co-occurrence clustering. Held by TCRdb, this immuneACCESS table contains in-frame sequences only and omits some clones. Under half of the omission traces to an unresolved V gene where checked; the cause of the rest is unknown. That table is the source of V, J and clone size, and D and trimming were worked out from the DNA. Present in this sample are some 60,000 clones, more than 70% of which were seen just once. Around 5.9% of the sample is taken by the ten largest.

Trimming leaves V shorter by 0 bases and J shorter by 4 bases, with the junction holding 7 bases beyond the gene matches. Spanning cysteine to phenylalanine, the CDR3 consists of 15 amino acids. Solely the CDR3 DNA is kept, with 45 bases framed from the first base. Based on the germline V gene, the CDR1 and CDR2 sequences are SGHRS and YFSETQ. In the case of this clone: Its cognate antigen has yet to be identified. Base qualities were left out, and no much larger clone turns up one base away.

What was sequenced was PBMCs. The TCR originated in a male donor in good health and CMV-seronegative. The rearrangement joined TRBV5-1 to TRBJ2-7; 7 nucleotides in the junction match TRBD1. The CDR3: CASSLVPGQPYEQYF. The nucleotides are TGCGCCAGCAGCTTGGTGCCGGGACAGCCGTACGAGCAGTACTTC.